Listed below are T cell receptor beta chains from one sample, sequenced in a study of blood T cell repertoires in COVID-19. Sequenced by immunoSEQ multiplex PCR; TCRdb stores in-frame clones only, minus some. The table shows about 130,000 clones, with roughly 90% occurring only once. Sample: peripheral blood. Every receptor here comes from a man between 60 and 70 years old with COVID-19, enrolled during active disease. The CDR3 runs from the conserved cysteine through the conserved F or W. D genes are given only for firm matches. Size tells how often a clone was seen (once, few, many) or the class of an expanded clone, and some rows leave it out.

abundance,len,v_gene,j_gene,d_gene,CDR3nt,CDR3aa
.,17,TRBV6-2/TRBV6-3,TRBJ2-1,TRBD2,TGTGCCAGCAGTCTCCGTGGACTAGCGGGAGGAAGAAATGAGCAGTTCTTC,CASSLRGLAGGRNEQFF
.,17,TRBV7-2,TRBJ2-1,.,TGTGCCAGCAGCTTAGTCGGGGGGCACGGCCCCTACAATGAGCAGTTCTTC,CASSLVGGHGPYNEQFF
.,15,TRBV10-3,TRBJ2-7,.,TGTGCCATCAGTGAGTCATCGACGGGGAACTACGAGCAGTACTTC,CAISESSTGNYEQYF
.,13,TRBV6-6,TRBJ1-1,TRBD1,TGTGCCAGCCACGAGGGGGCCCACACTGAAGCTTTCTTT,CASHEGAHTEAFF
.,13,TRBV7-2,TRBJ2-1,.,TGTGCCAGCAGATCACTGGTCTACAATGAGCAGTTCTTC,CASRSLVYNEQFF
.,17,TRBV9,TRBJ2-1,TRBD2,TGTGCCAGCAGCTTCACCAATTCCCCGGGACTAGCGTCTGAGCAGTTCTTC,CASSFTNSPGLASEQFF
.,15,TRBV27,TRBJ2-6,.,TGTGCCAGCAGTCCTTCGAGGGCTGGGGCCAACGTCCTGACTTTC,CASSPSRAGANVLTF
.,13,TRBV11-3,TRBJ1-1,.,TGTGCCAGCAGCCTCGTCCTCGGGACTGAAGCTTTCTTT,CASSLVLGTEAFF
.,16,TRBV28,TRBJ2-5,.,TGTGCCAGCAGTTTCGCCCCGATTAAGCCCGAAGAGACCCAGTACTTC,CASSFAPIKPEETQYF
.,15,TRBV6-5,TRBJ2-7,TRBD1,TGTGCCAGCAGCTCGGACAGGGGGACCCCCTACGAGCAGTACTTC,CASSSDRGTPYEQYF
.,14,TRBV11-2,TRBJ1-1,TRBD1,TGTGCCAGCAGCTTGACAGGGGACTACACTGAAGCTTTCTTT,CASSLTGDYTEAFF
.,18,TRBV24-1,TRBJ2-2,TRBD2,TGTGCCACCAGTGATTTAGGGACTAGCGGGAGGAACACCGGGGAGCTGTTTTTT,CATSDLGTSGRNTGELFF
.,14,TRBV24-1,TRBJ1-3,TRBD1,TGTGCCACCAGCCCAGGGGGCTCTGGAAACACCATATATTTT,CATSPGGSGNTIYF
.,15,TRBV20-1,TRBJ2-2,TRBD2,TGCAGTGCTAGTCTCCGGGAGGAGGACACCGGGGAGCTGTTTTTT,CSASLREEDTGELFF
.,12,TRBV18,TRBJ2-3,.,TGTGCCAGCTCACAAGCTTTAGATACGCAGTATTTT,CASSQALDTQYF
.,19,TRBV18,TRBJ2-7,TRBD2,TGTGCCAGCTCACCTTTCTCGGACACGACTAGCGGGAGAAGTTACGAGCAGTACTTC,CASSPFSDTTSGRSYEQYF
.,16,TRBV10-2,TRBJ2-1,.,TGCGCCAGCAGTGGCCAGGGGCGAAGGTCCTACAATGAGCAGTTCTTC,CASSGQGRRSYNEQFF
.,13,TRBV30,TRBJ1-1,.,TGTGCCTGGAGTGTAACGGTGAACACTGAAGCTTTCTTT,CAWSVTVNTEAFF
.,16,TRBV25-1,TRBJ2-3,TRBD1,TGTGCCAGCAGTGAATGGAGACAGGGAAGCACAGATACGCAGTATTTT,CASSEWRQGSTDTQYF
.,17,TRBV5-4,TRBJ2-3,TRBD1,TGTGCCAGCAGCTTGGTGGGACAGGGGGCGTTTACAGATACGCAGTATTTT,CASSLVGQGAFTDTQYF
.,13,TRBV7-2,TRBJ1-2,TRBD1,TGTGCCAGCAGCGACGGACAGGGGGATGGCTACACCTTC,CASSDGQGDGYTF
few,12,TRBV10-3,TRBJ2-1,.,TGTGCCATCACCTCGACAGTAAATGAGCAGTTCTTC,CAITSTVNEQFF
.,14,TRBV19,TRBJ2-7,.,TGTGCCAGTAGTATGGGTGGGAGCTCCTACGAGCAGTACTTC,CASSMGGSSYEQYF
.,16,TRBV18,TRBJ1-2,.,TGTGCCAGCTCACCGTCGCAGGGCGCGGCTAACTATGGCTACACCTTC,CASSPSQGAANYGYTF
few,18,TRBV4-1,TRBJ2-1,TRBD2,TGCGCCAGCAGCCACAAACCTTTCGGGATCAGCGGGAGAAATGAGCAGTTCTTC,CASSHKPFGISGRNEQFF
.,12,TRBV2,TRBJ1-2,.,TGTGCCAGCAGTGGGCGGCTCTATGGCTACACCTTC,CASSGRLYGYTF
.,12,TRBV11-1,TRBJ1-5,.,TGTGCCAGCAGCTCCTCGGAGGGGCCCCAGCATTTT,CASSSSEGPQHF
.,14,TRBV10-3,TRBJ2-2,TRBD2,TGTGCCATCTCGGCGGGAGCACTTACCGGGGAGCTGTTTTTT,CAISAGALTGELFF
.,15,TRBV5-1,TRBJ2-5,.,TGCGCCAGCAGCAAAATAAACAGGGACCGAGAGACCCAGTACTTC,CASSKINRDRETQYF
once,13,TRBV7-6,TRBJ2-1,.,TGTGCCAGCAGCTCGCCGGGGTACAATGAGCAGTTCTTC,CASSSPGYNEQFF
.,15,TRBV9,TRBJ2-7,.,TGTGCCAGCAGCGTAGGGGCTCGACAGGCGGACGAGCAGTACTTC,CASSVGARQADEQYF
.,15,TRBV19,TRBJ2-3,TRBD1,TGTGCCAGTAGTACGGGACAGGGTGGAACAGATACGCAGTATTTT,CASSTGQGGTDTQYF
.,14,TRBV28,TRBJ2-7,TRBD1,TGTGCCAGCAGTCCCTGGCCGGACAGGGTCGAGCAGTACTTC,CASSPWPDRVEQYF
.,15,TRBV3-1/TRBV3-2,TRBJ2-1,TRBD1,TGTGCCAGCAGTCATCCGAGGGGGCCCCGGCATGAGCAGTTCTTC,CASSHPRGPRHEQFF
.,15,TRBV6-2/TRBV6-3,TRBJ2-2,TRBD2,TGTGCCAGCAGTTATGCGGGAGTAAACACCGGGGAGCTGTTTTTT,CASSYAGVNTGELFF
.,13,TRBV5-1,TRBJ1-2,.,TGCGCCAGCAGCTTGGGACAGAGCTATGGCTACACCTTC,CASSLGQSYGYTF
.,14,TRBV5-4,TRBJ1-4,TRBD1,TGTGCCAGCAGCTGGGGGACAGGGAATGAAAAACTGTTTTTT,CASSWGTGNEKLFF
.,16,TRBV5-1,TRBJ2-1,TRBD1,TGCGCCAGCAGCACAGGGGAATTAAGGGGTTACAATGAGCAGTTCTTC,CASSTGELRGYNEQFF
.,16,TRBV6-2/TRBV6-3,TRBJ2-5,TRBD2,TGTGCCAGCAGTTTTGAGACTAGCGGGAGCAAAGAGACCCAGTACTTC,CASSFETSGSKETQYF
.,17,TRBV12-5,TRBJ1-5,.,TGTGCTAGTGGTTTGGTACTGCGGAGTCATAGCAATCAGCCCCAGCATTTT,CASGLVLRSHSNQPQHF
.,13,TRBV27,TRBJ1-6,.,TGTGCCAGCAGTTCCCCCGGGGTTTCACCCCTCCACTTT,CASSSPGVSPLHF
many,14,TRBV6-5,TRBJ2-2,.,TGTGCCAGCAGTAAGGGACAGAACACCGGGGAGCTGTTTTTT,CASSKGQNTGELFF
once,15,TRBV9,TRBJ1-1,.,TGTGCCAGCAGCGGGGGACAATTAGAAAACACTGAAGCTTTCTTT,CASSGGQLENTEAFF
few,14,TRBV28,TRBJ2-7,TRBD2,TGTGCCAGCAGTGAACTAGCGGGAGCGAACGAGCAGTACTTC,CASSELAGANEQYF
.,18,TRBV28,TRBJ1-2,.,TGTGCCAGCAGTTTACCACGGGACTTCTTTGGACGGAGCTATGGCTACACCTTC,CASSLPRDFFGRSYGYTF
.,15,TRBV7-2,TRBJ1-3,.,TGTGCCAGCAGCTTAAACAGGGTGGGAGGAAACACCATATATTTT,CASSLNRVGGNTIYF
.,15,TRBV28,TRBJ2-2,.,TGTGCCAGCAGTTCACAGGGTAGGGGCACCGGGGAGCTGTTTTTT,CASSSQGRGTGELFF
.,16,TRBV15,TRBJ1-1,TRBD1,TGTGCCACCAGCCAACCAGGACAGGGATTGAGCACTGAAGCTTTCTTT,CATSQPGQGLSTEAFF
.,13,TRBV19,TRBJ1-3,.,TGTGCCAGTACCGTCCTCTCTGGAAACACCATATATTTT,CASTVLSGNTIYF